These 23 T cell receptor beta chains were all obtained from the same sample, sequenced in a study of Ad26.COV2.S vaccination and SARS-CoV-2 variants. Treatment defined: about 20 received Ad26.COV2.S at low or high dose, single or two shots; several received placebo; per-sample allocation not given. Material that was analyzed had been drawn on day 63 after the first vaccine or placebo injection. Assay: immunoSEQ multiplex PCR; the TCRdb copy retains only in-frame clones and omits some. In the table there are around 450,000 clones, 75% to 90% of which are singletons. This specimen consisted of peripheral blood, obtained in a trial of Ad26.COV2.S vaccine versus placebo. These receptors were collected from a person aged 18-65 years who received the Ad26.COV2.S COVID-19 vaccine or a placebo.

CDR3 bases: TGTGCCAGCTGCCCCCCCGGGGGCCAATATCAGCCCCAGCATTTT. Its protein product is CASCPPGGQYQPQHF. The V call is TRBV28, the J call TRBJ1-5, with a weak D call TRBD1 (6 bases). Trimming shortened V by 8 bases and J by 5 bases, and 19 bases separated the two germline ends. The CDR3 runs 15 residues. CDR1 is MDHEN, CDR2 SYDVKM, per germline.

J is TRBJ2-7 and V is TRBV11-2, with 7 bases identical to TRBD1. The ends lost 5 bases at V and 3 bases at J; junction bases unmatched: 10. Germline V gene data show CDR1 as SGHAT and CDR2 as FQNNGV. The CDR3 spans 15 residues. The CDR3 DNA is TGTGCCAGCAGCGATGTGGGACAGACAGACTACGAGCAGTACTTC. Its translation: CASSDVGQTDYEQYF.

The chain is built from TRBV4-3 and TRBJ1-4; D is ambiguous. V gave up 0 bases and J gave up 8 bases, with 16 bases separating them. The CDR3 has 16 residues. Germline CDR1 reads LGHNA; CDR2 reads YSLEER. The CDR3 coding sequence is TGCGCCAGCAGCCAAGAAGAGGCCAGACTAAGGGAAAAACTGTTTTTT. Protein: CASSQEEARLREKLFF.

The chain uses TRBV11-2 and TRBJ1-4; 7 nucleotides agree with TRBD1. This CDR3 has 15 amino acids. CDR1 and CDR2 from the germline V gene are SGHAT and FQNNGV. Losses at the gene ends were 4 bases for V and 7 bases for J; bases not matched to a gene: 9. The CDR3 here is CASSSLTGRVEKLFF. In DNA form, the CDR3 reads TGTGCCAGCAGCTCCCTGACAGGGCGGGTTGAAAAACTGTTTTTT.

The rearrangement uses TRBV3-1 (or the pseudogene TRBV3-2) and TRBJ1-1, with D hard to call. Trimming left V 3 bases short and J 11 bases short, with 16 bases between. Germline V CDR1 and CDR2: LGHDT, YNNKEL (reference sequence). This CDR3 spans 13 amino acids. The CDR3 reads CASSQVGLKSAFF. The CDR3, as DNA: TGTGCCAGCAGCCAGGTAGGGCTAAAGAGCGCTTTCTTT.

This clone was recorded once. In nucleotides, the CDR3 is TGCGCCAGCAGCCAAACGGGACAACCTCTACGCCGGAACACCGGGGAGCTGTTTTTT. This encodes CASSQTGQPLRRNTGELFF. V and J are TRBV4-3 and TRBJ2-2, with D perhaps TRBD1 (6 bases). The CDR3 spans 19 residues. Trimming left V 2 bases short and J 1 base short, with 20 bases between. Germline V lookup: CDR1 LGHNA, CDR2 YSLEER.

The V and J genes are TRBV6-2 or TRBV6-3 and TRBJ2-1; 10 nucleotides match TRBD1. Germline V lookup: CDR1 MNHEY, CDR2 SVGEGT. V was pared by 4 bases and J by 3 bases, with 3 bases of the junction left unmatched. The CDR3 spans 15 residues. The CDR3 DNA reads as TGTGCCAGCAGTTTTGGACAGGGGGTCTACAATGAGCAGTTCTTC. Translating gives CASSFGQGVYNEQFF.

The chain links TRBV21-1 to TRBJ1-2. TRBV21-1 is a recognized pseudogene. This CDR3 contains 15 residues. The CDR3 DNA sequence: TGTGCCTTATGCCGGGGGCAGAATTATAACTATGGCTACACCTTC. Its translation: CALCRGQNYNYGYTF.

The genes are TRBV7-2 and TRBJ2-1; 8 nucleotides line up with TRBD1. Germline assignment: CDR1 SGHTA and CDR2 FQGNSA. The trim removed 5 bases at V and 4 bases at J, leaving 13 bases unmatched. The CDR3 consists of 17 residues. The CDR3 sequence is CASSPGQGRPKYNEQFF. The CDR3 region has the DNA TGTGCCAGCAGCCCAGGACAGGGACGACCCAAATACAATGAGCAGTTCTTC.

Of note for this clone: Other nucleotide sequences from this sample produce the same CDR3. The chain carries TRBV19 and TRBJ2-2, with 11 nucleotides matching TRBD1. CDR1 and CDR2 from the germline V gene are LNHDA and SQIVND (reference sequence). This CDR3 has 15 amino acids. J gave up 4 bases and V 5 bases, and 3 bases lay outside the gene matches. The CDR3 DNA is TGTGCCAGTAGTCCCGGGACAGGGGGCACCGGGGAGCTGTTTTTT. Translated: CASSPGTGGTGELFF.

The rearrangement uses TRBV18 and TRBJ2-2; the D gene is possibly TRBD1 (5 bases). V dropped 3 bases and J dropped 6 bases, with 8 bases sitting between them. The germline V gene has CDR1 KGHSH and CDR2 LQKENI. The CDR3 is 13 residues long. CDR3 protein: CASSPQGSGELFF. The CDR3 region has the DNA TGTGCCAGCTCACCTCAGGGCTCCGGGGAGCTGTTTTTT.

V gene TRBV4-3 combines with J gene TRBJ1-1; D not certain. The CDR3 runs to 13 residues. Trimming left V 4 bases short and J 1 base short, with 7 bases between. Germline CDR1 reads LGHNA; CDR2 reads YSLEER. The CDR3 region has the DNA TGCGCCAGCAGCCGGGCCCCGAACACTGAAGCTTTCTTT. Amino acid sequence: CASSRAPNTEAFF.

The rearrangement uses TRBV20-1 and TRBJ2-1, with 8 bases that match TRBD1. CDR3 length: 14 residues. Germline V gene lookup returns CDR1 DFQATT and CDR2 SNEGSKA (reference sequence). The trim removed 3 bases at V and 5 bases at J, leaving 6 bases unmatched. CDR3 coding DNA: TGCAGTGCTAGTCCCGGGACAGGAGACAATGAGCAGTTCTTC. Translated, it gives CSASPGTGDNEQFF.

J is TRBJ2-5 and V is TRBV5-1; maybe TRBD1 (5 bases). Trimming cost V 3 bases and J 3 bases, with 12 bases left between them. The CDR3 extends over 14 amino acids. The V gene's germline CDR1 is SGHRS and CDR2 YFSETQ. The chain's CDR3 is CASSWTDKKETQYF. CDR3 DNA sequence: TGCGCCAGCAGCTGGACGGACAAGAAAGAGACCCAGTACTTC.

The rearrangement uses TRBV2 and TRBJ2-2; D is undetermined. In germline, CDR1 is SNHLY, CDR2 FYNNEI. The CDR3 has 14 residues. V was clipped by 4 bases and J by 1 base, with 7 bases between them. CDR3 protein: CASSGQVNTGELFF. The CDR3 DNA follows: TGTGCCAGCAGTGGGCAGGTGAACACCGGGGAGCTGTTTTTT.

This chain links TRBV7-2 with TRBJ1-1; tentative D call: TRBD1 (6 bases). Germline assignment: CDR1 SGHTA and CDR2 FQGNSA. The CDR3 totals 13 residues. V was clipped by 2 bases and J by 7 bases, with 11 bases between them. The CDR3 here is CASSLRGHIEAFF. As DNA, the CDR3 is TGTGCCAGCAGCTTACGGGGGCATATTGAAGCTTTCTTT.

This sequence joins TRBV19 and TRBJ2-7, with D possibly TRBD2 on 6 matching bases. Germline CDR1 and CDR2: LNHDA and SQIVND (reference sequence). Trimming stripped 5 bases from V and 3 bases from J, with 17 bases between. The CDR3 is 15 amino acids. CDR3 DNA sequence: TGTGCCAGTAGTCTCGCCGGGGGTCCTTACTACGAGCAGTACTTC. Protein sequence: CASSLAGGPYYEQYF.

V and J are TRBV3-1 (or the pseudogene TRBV3-2) and TRBJ1-1; tentatively, D is TRBD1 (5 bases). Trimming shortened V by 4 bases and J by 4 bases, and 10 bases separated the two germline ends. Germline-derived CDR1 and CDR2 are LGHDT and YNNKEL (reference sequence). The CDR3 is made up of 13 amino acids. The CDR3 DNA reads as TGTGCCAGCAGCCGGGGGTTTCGCACTGAAGCTTTCTTT. It specifies CASSRGFRTEAFF.

The chain employs TRBV29-1 and TRBJ1-1; the D is unclear. V lost 0 bases and J 0 bases, leaving 5 bases between the germline ends. There are 13 residues in the CDR3. CDR1 is SQVTM and CDR2 is ANQGSEA in the germline V gene. Here the CDR3 DNA reads TGCAGCGTTGAAGAGACGATGAACACTGAAGCTTTCTTT. It encodes CSVEETMNTEAFF. Full variable domain (missing parts from reference TRBV29-1 and TRBJ1-1): SAVISQKPSRDICQRGTSLTIQCQVDSQVTMMFWYRQQPGQSLTLIATANQGSEATYESGFVIDKFPISRPNLTFSTLTVSNMSPEDSSIYLCSVEETMNTEAFFGQGTRLTVV.

CDR3 residues: CASHRAGSETQYF. In DNA, the CDR3 is TGTGCCAGTCATCGGGCAGGGTCCGAGACCCAGTACTTC. V usage is TRBV6-5 and J usage is TRBJ2-5, with TRBD1 as a possible D gene (5 bases). The germline CDR1 and CDR2 sequences are MNHEY and SVGAGI. This CDR3 contains 13 residues. V lost 9 bases to trimming and J lost 5 bases, with 16 bases between them.

This clone appeared once. V and J are TRBV4-2 and TRBJ1-2; D gene unclear. CDR3 size: 16 residues. CDR1 is LGHNA and CDR2 is YNFKEQ in the germline V gene. Trimming took off 0 bases at V and 5 bases at J, with 16 bases between the two ends. The CDR3 nucleotides are TGTGCCAGCAGCCAAGATTTCGGACTTACGGTTTATGGCTACACCTTC. As protein: CASSQDFGLTVYGYTF.

The genes are TRBV18 and TRBJ2-5; no firm D call. V dropped 1 base and J dropped 4 bases, with 4 bases sitting between them. This CDR3 has 12 residues. From germline, CDR1 is KGHSH and CDR2 LQKENI. The DNA of the CDR3 is TGTGCCAGCTCACCACGGGCAGAGACCCAGTACTTC. Encoded protein: CASSPRAETQYF.

This rearrangement joins TRBV20-1 to TRBJ2-3; maybe TRBD2 (5 bases). The CDR3 has 16 amino acids. The germline V gene has CDR1 DFQATT and CDR2 SNEGSKA (reference sequence). Trimming removed 3 bases at V and 5 bases at J, with 21 bases between. The CDR3 spells CSASLSSLAKGDTQYF. The CDR3 bases are TGCAGTGCTAGTTTGTCTAGCCTAGCAAAGGGAGATACGCAGTATTTT.